The present T cell receptor beta chain was sequenced within a study of T cell repertoires in cytomegalovirus infection. In the study overall: CMV epitopes in the study were HLA-C-restricted (recently identified) and HLA-B-restricted (well studied). Public TCR beta signatures marked donors with CMV infection and the matching HLA. Study-wide results and limits: Summed frequency of shared TCR beta families picked out CMV carriers who also had the relevant HLA. In two of eight donors, the top clonotype was HLA-C-restricted CMV-specific.

One entry per CDR3 protein results from TCRdb running MiXCR on the reads. The data show fewer than 1,000,000 distinct CDR3 sequences, roughly 30% seen once. This clonotype has more than one count but fewer than ten. Its antigen is as yet unknown. A junction boundary mismatches the germline segment, possibly from a read error. The CDR3 length is 15 residues. Germline V gives CDR1 SGHVS, CDR2 FNYEAQ. The receptor's source is a human donor in good health (CMV status not recorded). Some clones in this sample may be carry-over from other donors' samples. This rearrangement joins TRBV7-6 to TRBJ2-1; 7 bases match TRBD2. Sequencing used cultured CD8+ T cells from PBMCs, obtained from culture after CMV antigen stimulation. CDR3: CASSLAVGGSDEQFF. The CDR3 nucleotides read TGTGCTAGCAGCTTAGCCGTGGGGGGGTCCGATGAGCAGTTCTTC. The complete variable domain, with remaining parts taken from reference TRBV7-6 and TRBJ2-1, reads GAGVSQSPRYKVTKRGQDVALRCDPISGHVSLYWYRQALGQGPEFLTYFNYEAQQDKSGLPNDRFSAERPEGSISTLTIQRTEQRDSAMYRCASSLAVGGSDEQFFGPGTRLTVL.